This T cell receptor (beta chain) was obtained from a study of CD8 T cells in Susac syndrome. The multiple sclerosis control cohort comprised treatment-naive individuals presenting with stable or active relapsing-remitting disease. Through negative isolation, CD4+ and CD8+ T cells were obtained, while TEMRA cells were enriched using FACS. Reverse transcription used about 0.45 to 1 ug RNA and random hexamers. Amplification of TCR beta CDR3 spanned 54 Vbeta and 13 Jbeta via immunoSEQ multiplex PCR. A single record per CDR3 protein comes from TCRdb applying MiXCR to the immunoSEQ multiplex PCR reads. The table lists hundreds of thousands of distinct CDR3 sequences, roughly 94% of them singletons. Germline assignment: CDR1 GTSNPN and CDR2 SVGIG (reference sequence). The CDR3 covers 14 residues. Trimming took 8 bases from V and 12 from J, leaving 27 bases between them.

The chain uses TRBV30 and TRBJ2-3; possible D gene TRBD2, 5 bases. Sequenced input: CD4+ T cells from PBMCs. The TCR was taken from a human donor with multiple sclerosis. Here the CDR3 reads CALESGGTALTQYF. The CDR3 DNA is TGTGCCCTAGAGAGTGGAGGCACCGCACTTACACAGTATTTT.